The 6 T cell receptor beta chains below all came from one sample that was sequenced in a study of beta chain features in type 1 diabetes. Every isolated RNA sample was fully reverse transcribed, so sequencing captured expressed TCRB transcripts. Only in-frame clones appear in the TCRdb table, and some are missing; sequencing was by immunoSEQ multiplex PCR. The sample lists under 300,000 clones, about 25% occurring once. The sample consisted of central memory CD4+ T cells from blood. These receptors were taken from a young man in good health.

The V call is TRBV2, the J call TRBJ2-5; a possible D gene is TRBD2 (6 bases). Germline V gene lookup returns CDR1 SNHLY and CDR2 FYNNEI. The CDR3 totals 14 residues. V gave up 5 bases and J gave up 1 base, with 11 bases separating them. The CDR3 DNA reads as TGTGCCAGCAGTCCTCGGGGGATCCAAGAGACCCAGTACTTC. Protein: CASSPRGIQETQYF.

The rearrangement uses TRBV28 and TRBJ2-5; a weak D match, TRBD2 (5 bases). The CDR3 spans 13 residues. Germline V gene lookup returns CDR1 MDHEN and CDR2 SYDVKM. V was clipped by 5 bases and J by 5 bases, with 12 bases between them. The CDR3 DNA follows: TGTGCCAGCAGTGGCCAGTCGGGGGAGACCCAGTACTTC. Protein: CASSGQSGETQYF.

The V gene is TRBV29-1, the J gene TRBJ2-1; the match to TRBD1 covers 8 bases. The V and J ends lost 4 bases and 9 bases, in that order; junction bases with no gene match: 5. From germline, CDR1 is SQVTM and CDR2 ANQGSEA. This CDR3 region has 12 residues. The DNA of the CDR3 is TGCAGCGTTGGCCAGGGGGCTATTGAGCAGTTCTTC. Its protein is CSVGQGAIEQFF.

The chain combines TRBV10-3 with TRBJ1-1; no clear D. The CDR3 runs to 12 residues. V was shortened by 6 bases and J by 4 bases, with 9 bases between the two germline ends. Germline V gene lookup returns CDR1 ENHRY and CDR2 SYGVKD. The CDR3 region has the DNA TGTGCCATCAGCCCCACGGGCACTGAAGCTTTCTTT. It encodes CAISPTGTEAFF.

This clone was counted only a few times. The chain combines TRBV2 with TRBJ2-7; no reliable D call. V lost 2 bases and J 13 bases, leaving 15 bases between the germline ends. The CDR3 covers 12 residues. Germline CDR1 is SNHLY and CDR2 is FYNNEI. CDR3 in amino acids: CASSEPGYALYF. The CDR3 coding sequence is TGTGCCAGCAGTGAACCCGGATACGCCCTATACTTC.

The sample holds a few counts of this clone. For the CDR3, the DNA is TGTGCCAGCAGCTTGGACAGGGATCAGCCCCAGCATTTT. Amino acids: CASSLDRDQPQHF. The gene calls are TRBV7-2 and TRBJ1-5, with 8 bases matching TRBD1. CDR1 SGHTA and CDR2 FQGNSA come from the germline V gene. The CDR3 runs 13 residues. V was pared by 3 bases and J by 5 bases, with 0 bases of the junction left unmatched.